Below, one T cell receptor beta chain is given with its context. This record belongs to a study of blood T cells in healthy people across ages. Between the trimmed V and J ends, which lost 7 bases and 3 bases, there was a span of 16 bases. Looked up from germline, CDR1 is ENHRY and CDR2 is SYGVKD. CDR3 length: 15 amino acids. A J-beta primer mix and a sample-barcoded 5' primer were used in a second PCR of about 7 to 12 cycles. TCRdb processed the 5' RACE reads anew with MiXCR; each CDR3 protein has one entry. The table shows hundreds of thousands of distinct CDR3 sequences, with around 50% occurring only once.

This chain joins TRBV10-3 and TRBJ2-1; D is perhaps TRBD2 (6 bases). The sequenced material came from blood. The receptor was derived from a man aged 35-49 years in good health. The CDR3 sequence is CAITGTPSDYNEQFF. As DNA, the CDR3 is TGTGCCATCACCGGGACTCCCTCGGACTACAATGAGCAGTTCTTC.